This TCR beta chain was identified in a study of a mutant IDH1 vaccine in newly diagnosed glioma. On the study more broadly: Standard pretreatment was either radiotherapy, temozolomide, or, for most, radiochemotherapy with temozolomide.

This clone was counted once. Its antigen is currently unknown. The time point here: week 11, during vaccination. Each dose of the vaccine consisted of 300 ug of mutant IDH1 20-mer peptide, with topical imiquimod. Trimming removed 5 bases from V and 3 bases from J, with 13 bases in between. Per germline, CDR1 MGHRA and CDR2 YSYEKL. This CDR3 is 15 amino acids long. Clones were read by immunoSEQ multiplex PCR, and TCRdb kept only the in-frame ones, dropping some. The profile shows roughly 48,000 clones, roughly nine tenths of them singletons. Findings and caveats of the study: Pseudoprogression appeared unlinked to shifts in leading peripheral T cell clonotypes.

The sample consisted of PBMCs, taken from a glioma patient whose treatment included an IDH1 peptide vaccine. The sequence was collected from a man aged 45-65 years with glioma. The gene calls are TRBV4-1 and TRBJ1-4, with D possibly being TRBD1 (5 bases). The DNA of the CDR3 is TGCGCCAGCAGCTCTCGGGGACCGGCTAATGAAAAACTGTTTTTT. It yields the protein CASSSRGPANEKLFF.